This TCR beta chain was profiled in a study of cytomegalovirus exposure and HLA in healthy donors. For the study at large: Among the approximately 400 genotyped donors, approximately 80% were placed in the Caucasian-associated ancestry cluster.

Researchers ran the PCR with 60 Vbeta and 13 Jbeta primers. This table comes from immunoSEQ multiplex PCR, and its TCRdb copy is limited to in-frame clones, with some not included. The repertoire holds around 130,000 clones, with approximately 8.6% as singletons. The V end was cut by 2 bases, the J end by 4 bases, with 5 bases between. CDR3 length: 12 amino acids. CDR1 is SGHVS and CDR2 is FQNEAQ in the germline V gene. The sample was PBMCs. This TCR derives from a woman between 35 and 50 years old in good health and CMV-seropositive. The chain has TRBV7-8 and TRBJ1-2; TRBD1 might be the D (5 bases). The CDR3 region is CASSLQGYGYTF. The CDR3 DNA reads TGTGCCAGCAGCTTACAGGGCTATGGCTACACCTTC.